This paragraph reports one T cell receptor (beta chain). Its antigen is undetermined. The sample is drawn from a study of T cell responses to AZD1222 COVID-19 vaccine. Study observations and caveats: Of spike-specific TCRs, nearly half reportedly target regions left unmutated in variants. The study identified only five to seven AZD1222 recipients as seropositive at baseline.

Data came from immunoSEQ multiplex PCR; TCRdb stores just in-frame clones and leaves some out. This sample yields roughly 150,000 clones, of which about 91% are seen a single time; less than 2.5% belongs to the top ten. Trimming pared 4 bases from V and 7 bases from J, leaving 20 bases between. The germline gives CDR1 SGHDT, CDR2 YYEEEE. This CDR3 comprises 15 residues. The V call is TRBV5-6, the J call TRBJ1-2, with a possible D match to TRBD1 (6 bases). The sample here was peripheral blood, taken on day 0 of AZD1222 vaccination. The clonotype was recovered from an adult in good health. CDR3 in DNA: TGTGCCAGCAGCGGCCTGGGGGTGGGGGCCTCTGGCTACACCTTC. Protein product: CASSGLGVGASGYTF.